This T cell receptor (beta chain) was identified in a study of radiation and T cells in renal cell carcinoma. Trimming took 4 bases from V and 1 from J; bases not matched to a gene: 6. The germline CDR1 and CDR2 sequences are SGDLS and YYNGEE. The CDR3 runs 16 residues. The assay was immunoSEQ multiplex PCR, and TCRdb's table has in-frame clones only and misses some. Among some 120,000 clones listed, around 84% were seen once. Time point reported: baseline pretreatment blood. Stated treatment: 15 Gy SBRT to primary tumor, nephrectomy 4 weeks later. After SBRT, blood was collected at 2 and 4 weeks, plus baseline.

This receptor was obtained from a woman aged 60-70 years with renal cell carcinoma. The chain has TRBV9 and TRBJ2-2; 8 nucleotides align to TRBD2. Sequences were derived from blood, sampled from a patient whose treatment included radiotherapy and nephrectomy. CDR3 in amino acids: CASSFQAGGNTGELFF. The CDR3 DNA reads TGTGCCAGCAGCTTTCAGGCGGGGGGGAACACCGGGGAGCTGTTTTTT.